The 14 T cell receptor beta chains below come from one sample, sequenced in a study of blood T cell repertoires in COVID-19 (dated by TCRdb to the early 2020s). Library preparation used the immunoSEQ multiplex PCR assay. This immuneACCESS table, as held by TCRdb, lists in-frame sequences with V and J called but not all clones. Of the missing ones, under half trace to an unresolved V gene in checked studies; the others have no known cause. The table for this sample lists 200,000 to 250,000 clones; more than 75% of them were counted only once. The ten largest account for around 13% of the sample. Material: peripheral blood. These TCRs come from a human donor in a cohort sampled during active COVID-19.

This clone showed up just a few times. V gene TRBV9 combines with J gene TRBJ2-3; no reliable D call. This CDR3 has 15 amino acids. Germline values: CDR1 SGDLS, CDR2 YYNGEE. Trimming took off 0 bases at V and 0 bases at J, with 8 bases between the two ends. The DNA for the CDR3 is TGTGCCAGCAGCGTAGAGTACTTTAGCACAGATACGCAGTATTTT. Its translation: CASSVEYFSTDTQYF.

This rearrangement joins TRBV7-2 to TRBJ1-2; D is unclear. This CDR3 has 13 amino acids. Looked up from germline, CDR1 is SGHTA and CDR2 is FQGNSA. Trimming shortened V by 3 bases and J by 2 bases, and 7 bases separated the two germline ends. The CDR3 here is CASSLAGNYGYTF. As DNA, the CDR3 is TGTGCCAGCAGCTTGGCAGGCAACTATGGCTACACCTTC.

The rearrangement uses TRBV5-1 and TRBJ2-1; tentative D call: TRBD2 (6 bases). The germline gives CDR1 SGHRS, CDR2 YFSETQ. This CDR3 is 16 amino acids long. Trimming took 6 bases from V and 3 from J, leaving 19 bases between them. CDR3 nucleotides: TGCGCCAGCACCCCCCCGGGGGAAAGGGACTACAATGAGCAGTTCTTC. Translated: CASTPPGERDYNEQFF.

This sequence joins TRBV6-6 and TRBJ1-5; D might be TRBD1 (6 bases). The length of the CDR3 is 13 residues. V shed 6 bases and J shed 4 bases, with 10 bases lying between them. In germline, CDR1 is MNHNY, CDR2 SVGAGI (reference sequence). CDR3 amino acids: CASRITGNQPQHF. The CDR3, as DNA: TGTGCCAGCAGGATCACAGGGAATCAGCCCCAGCATTTT.

The chain joins TRBV28 to TRBJ2-7; 10 positions agree with TRBD1. CDR1 is MDHEN, CDR2 SYDVKM, per germline. Unmatched junction bases numbered 12, after V lost 8 bases and J lost 5 bases. CDR3 length: 15 amino acids. CDR3 in DNA: TGTGCCAGCTCCTCGGTTGGGACAGGGGCCCACGAGCAGTACTTC. It specifies CASSSVGTGAHEQYF.

The chain joins TRBV7-3 to TRBJ2-5; perhaps TRBD1 as D (7 bases). Trimming took off 5 bases at V and 1 base at J, with 17 bases between the two ends. Looked up from germline, CDR1 is SGHTA and CDR2 is FQGTGA. This CDR3 comprises 16 residues. The CDR3 here is CASSTQGRGAQETQYF. CDR3 sequence (DNA): TGTGCCAGCAGCACCCAGGGCAGGGGGGCCCAAGAGACCCAGTACTTC.

This chain uses TRBV30 with TRBJ2-7; TRBD1 might be the D (6 bases). Trimming shortened V by 2 bases and J by 2 bases, and 13 bases separated the two germline ends. The CDR3 runs 14 residues. Germline CDR1 GTSNPN, CDR2 SVGIG (reference sequence). The CDR3 protein is CAWSQYRVAYEQYF. CDR3 DNA sequence: TGTGCCTGGAGTCAATACAGGGTTGCCTACGAGCAGTACTTC.

V is TRBV19 and J is TRBJ2-3; the D gene is possibly TRBD1 (6 bases). The CDR3 consists of 13 residues. V lost 9 bases to trimming and J lost 2 bases, with 12 bases between them. Germline CDR1 is LNHDA and CDR2 is SQIVND (reference sequence). In DNA, the CDR3 is TGTGCCAGCAAGGGGGATACCACAGATACGCAGTATTTT. It specifies CASKGDTTDTQYF. The full variable domain, with the rest looked up from reference TRBV19 and TRBJ2-3, is DGGITQSPKYLFRKEGQNVTLSCEQNLNHDAMYWYRQDPGQGLRLIYYSQIVNDFQKGDIAEGYSVSREKKESFPLTVTSAQKNPTAFYLCASKGDTTDTQYFGPGTRLTVL.

The chain joins TRBV1 to TRBJ1-5; the table's TRBD1 call for D was not verified on the DNA. TRBV1 counts as a pseudogene. The CDR3 contains 19 residues. DNA of the CDR3: TGCACCAGCAGCCAAGATCGGTATAGGGGCCCAGAGATAAGACAGCCCCAGCATTTT. It encodes CTSSQDRYRGPEIRQPQHF.

The V call is TRBV5-6, the J call TRBJ1-1; maybe TRBD1 (6 bases). The CDR3 is 17 residues long. Trimming pared 0 bases from V and 5 bases from J, leaving 20 bases between. Germline V gene data show CDR1 as SGHDT and CDR2 as YYEEEE. DNA of the CDR3: TGTGCCAGCAGCTTGGCCAGGGGCTCCGAGTTCCATACTGAAGCTTTCTTT. Translation gives CASSLARGSEFHTEAFF.

Comments on this clone: Other DNA sequences in this specimen translate into the identical CDR3. This chain uses TRBV7-9 with TRBJ1-1; 8 nucleotides agree with TRBD1. The CDR3 has 14 amino acids. CDR1 and CDR2 (germline): SEHNR, FQNEAQ (reference sequence). Unmatched junction bases numbered 6, after V lost 5 bases and J lost 4 bases. The CDR3 spells CASSPGTGGTEAFF. The DNA of the CDR3 is TGTGCCAGCAGCCCTGGGACAGGTGGCACTGAAGCTTTCTTT.

The V and J genes are TRBV7-8 and TRBJ1-1; no clear D gene. The CDR3 is 13 amino acids. From germline, CDR1 is SGHVS and CDR2 FQNEAQ. The V end lost 5 bases, the J end lost 3 bases, and 10 bases lay between the germline ends. CDR3 sequence reads: CASSPRVDTEAFF. CDR3 nucleotides: TGTGCCAGCAGCCCTCGAGTCGACACTGAAGCTTTCTTT.

The sample holds a few counts of this clone. The chain combines TRBV5-1 with TRBJ2-7, with D possibly being TRBD2 (5 bases). Germline values: CDR1 SGHRS, CDR2 YFSETQ. CDR3 length: 13 amino acids. Deletions cut 2 bases from V and 6 bases from J, with 12 bases between. CDR3 in amino acids: CASSFPASGEQYF. The DNA of the CDR3 is TGCGCCAGCAGCTTTCCCGCCAGCGGCGAGCAGTACTTC.

CDR3: CASSLGWGQGSDTQYF. CDR3 in DNA: TGTGCCAGCAGCTTAGGGTGGGGACAGGGTTCAGATACGCAGTATTTT. The chain has TRBV11-1 and TRBJ2-3; 9 bases map to TRBD1. Looked up from germline, CDR1 is SGHAT and CDR2 is FQDESV (reference sequence). V lost 1 base and J lost 4; bases outside the gene matches: 6. CDR3 length: 16 amino acids.